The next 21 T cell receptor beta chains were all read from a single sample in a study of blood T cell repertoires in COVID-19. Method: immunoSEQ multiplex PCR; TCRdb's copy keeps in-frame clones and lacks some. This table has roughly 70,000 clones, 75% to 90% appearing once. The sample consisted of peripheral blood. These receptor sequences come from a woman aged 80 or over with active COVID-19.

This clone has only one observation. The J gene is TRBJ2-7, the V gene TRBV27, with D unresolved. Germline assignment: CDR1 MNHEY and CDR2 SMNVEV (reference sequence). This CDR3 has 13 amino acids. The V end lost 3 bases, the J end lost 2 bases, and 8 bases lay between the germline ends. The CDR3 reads CASSLGLTYEQYF. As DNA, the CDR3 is TGTGCCAGCAGTTTGGGCCTAACCTACGAGCAGTACTTC.

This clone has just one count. CDR3: CASSLVSGGPDTQYF. The CDR3 DNA is TGTGCCAGCAGCTTAGTGTCGGGAGGGCCAGATACGCAGTATTTT. This chain joins TRBV7-9 and TRBJ2-3; 8 bases map to TRBD2. The CDR3 totals 15 residues. Germline lookup yields CDR1 SEHNR and CDR2 FQNEAQ (reference sequence). The V and J ends lost 1 base and 4 bases, in that order; junction bases with no gene match: 4. Full variable domain (missing parts from reference TRBV7-9 and TRBJ2-3): DTGVSQNPRHKITKRGQNVTFRCDPISEHNRLYWYRQTLGQGPEFLTYFQNEAQLEKSRLLSDRFSAERPKGSFSTLEIQRTEQGDSAMYLCASSLVSGGPDTQYFGPGTRLTVL.

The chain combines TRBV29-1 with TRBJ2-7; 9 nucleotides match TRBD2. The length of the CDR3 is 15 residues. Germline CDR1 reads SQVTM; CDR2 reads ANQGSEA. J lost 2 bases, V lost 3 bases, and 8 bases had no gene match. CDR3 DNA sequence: TGCAGCGTTGAGGGGATAGCGGGAGAGACCTACGAGCAGTACTTC. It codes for CSVEGIAGETYEQYF.

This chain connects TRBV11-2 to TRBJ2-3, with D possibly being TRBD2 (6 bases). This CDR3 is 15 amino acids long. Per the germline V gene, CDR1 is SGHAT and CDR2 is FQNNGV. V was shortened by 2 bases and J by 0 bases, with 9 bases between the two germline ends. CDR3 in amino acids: CASSLMAGSTDTQYF. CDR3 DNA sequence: TGTGCCAGCAGCTTAATGGCGGGGAGCACAGATACGCAGTATTTT.

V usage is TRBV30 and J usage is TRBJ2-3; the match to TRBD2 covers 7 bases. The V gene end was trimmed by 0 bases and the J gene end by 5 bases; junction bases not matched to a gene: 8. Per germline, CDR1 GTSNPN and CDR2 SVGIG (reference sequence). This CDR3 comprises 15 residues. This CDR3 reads CAWSVPSGLKDTQYF. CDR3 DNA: TGTGCCTGGAGTGTACCTAGCGGTTTAAAAGATACGCAGTATTTT.

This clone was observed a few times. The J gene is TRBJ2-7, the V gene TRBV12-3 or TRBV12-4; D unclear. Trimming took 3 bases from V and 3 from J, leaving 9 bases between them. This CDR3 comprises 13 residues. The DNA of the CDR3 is TGTGCCAGCAGTTTCGGCGGTAACTACGAGCAGTACTTC. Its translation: CASSFGGNYEQYF.

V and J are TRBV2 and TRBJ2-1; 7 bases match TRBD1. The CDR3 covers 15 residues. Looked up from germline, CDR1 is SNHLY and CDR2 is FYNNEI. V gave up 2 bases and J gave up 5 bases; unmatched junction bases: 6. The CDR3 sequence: CASSERGQRDNEQFF. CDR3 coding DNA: TGTGCCAGCAGTGAAAGGGGACAGAGAGACAATGAGCAGTTCTTC.

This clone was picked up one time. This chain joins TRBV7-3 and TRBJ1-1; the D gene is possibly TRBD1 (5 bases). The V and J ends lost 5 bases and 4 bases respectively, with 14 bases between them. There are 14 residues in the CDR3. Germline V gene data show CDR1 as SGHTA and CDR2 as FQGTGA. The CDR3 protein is CASSLLGGGTEAFF. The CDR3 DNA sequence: TGTGCCAGCAGCCTCCTCGGCGGGGGCACTGAAGCTTTCTTT.

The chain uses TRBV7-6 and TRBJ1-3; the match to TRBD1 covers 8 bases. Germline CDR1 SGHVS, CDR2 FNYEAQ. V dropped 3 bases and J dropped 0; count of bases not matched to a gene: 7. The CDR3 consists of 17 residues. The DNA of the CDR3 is TGTGCCAGCAGCTTGTCTGGGACAGGCTACTCTGGAAACACCATATATTTT. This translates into CASSLSGTGYSGNTIYF.

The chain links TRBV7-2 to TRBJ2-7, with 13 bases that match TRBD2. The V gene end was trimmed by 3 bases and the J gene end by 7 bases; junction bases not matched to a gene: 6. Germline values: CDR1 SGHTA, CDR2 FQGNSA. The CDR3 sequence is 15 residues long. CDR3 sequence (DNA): TGTGCCAGCAGCTTGAGGACTAGCGGGAGTTGGGAGCAGTACTTC. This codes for CASSLRTSGSWEQYF. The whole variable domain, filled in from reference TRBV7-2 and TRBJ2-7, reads GAGVSQSPSNKVTEKGKDVELRCDPISGHTALYWYRQSLGQGLEFLIYFQGNSAPDKSGLPSDRFSAERTGGSVSTLTIQRTQQEDSAVYLCASSLRTSGSWEQYFGPGTRLTVT.

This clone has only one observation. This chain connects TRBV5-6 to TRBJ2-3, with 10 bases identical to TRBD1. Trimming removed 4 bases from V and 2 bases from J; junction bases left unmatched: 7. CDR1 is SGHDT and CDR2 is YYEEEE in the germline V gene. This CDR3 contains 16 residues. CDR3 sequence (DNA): TGTGCCAGCAGCCTAGGGACAGGGGCGGTCACAGATACGCAGTATTTT. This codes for CASSLGTGAVTDTQYF. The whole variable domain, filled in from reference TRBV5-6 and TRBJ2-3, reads DAGVTQSPTHLIKTRGQQVTLRCSPKSGHDTVSWYQQALGQGPQFIFQYYEEEERQRGNFPDRFSGHQFPNYSSELNVNALLLGDSALYLCASSLGTGAVTDTQYFGPGTRLTVL.

The CDR3 sequence is CASTRGGAGNQPQHF. DNA of the CDR3: TGTGCCAGCACCCGGGGGGGAGCCGGCAATCAGCCCCAGCATTTT. J is TRBJ1-5 and V is TRBV28, with D possibly being TRBD1 (5 bases). V dropped 7 bases and J dropped 2 bases, with 15 bases sitting between them. CDR3 length: 15 amino acids. CDR1 is MDHEN, CDR2 SYDVKM, per germline. Full variable domain (missing parts from reference TRBV28 and TRBJ1-5): DVKVTQSSRYLVKRTGEKVFLECVQDMDHENMFWYRQDPGLGLRLIYFSYDVKMKEKGDIPEGYSVSREKKERFSLILESASTNQTSMYLCASTRGGAGNQPQHFGDGTRLSIL.

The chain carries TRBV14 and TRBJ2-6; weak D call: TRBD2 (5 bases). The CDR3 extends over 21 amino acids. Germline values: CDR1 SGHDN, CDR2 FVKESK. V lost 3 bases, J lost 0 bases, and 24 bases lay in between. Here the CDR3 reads CASSQRAGRGLLLSGANVLTF. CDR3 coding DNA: TGTGCCAGCAGCCAGAGAGCCGGACGAGGACTGTTACTCTCTGGGGCCAACGTCCTGACTTTC.

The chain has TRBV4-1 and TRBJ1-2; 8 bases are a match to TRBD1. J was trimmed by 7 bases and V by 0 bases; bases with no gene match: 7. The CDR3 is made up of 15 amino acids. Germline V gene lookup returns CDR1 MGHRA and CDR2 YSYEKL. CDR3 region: CASSQDLSTGVGYTF. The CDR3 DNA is TGCGCCAGCAGCCAAGATCTATCGACAGGGGTTGGCTACACCTTC.

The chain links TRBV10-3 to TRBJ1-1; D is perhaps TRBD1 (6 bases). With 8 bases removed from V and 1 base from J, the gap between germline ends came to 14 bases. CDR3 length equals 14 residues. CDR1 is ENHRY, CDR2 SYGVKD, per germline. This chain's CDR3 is CAIARTEKNTEAFF. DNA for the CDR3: TGTGCCATCGCACGGACAGAGAAGAACACTGAAGCTTTCTTT.

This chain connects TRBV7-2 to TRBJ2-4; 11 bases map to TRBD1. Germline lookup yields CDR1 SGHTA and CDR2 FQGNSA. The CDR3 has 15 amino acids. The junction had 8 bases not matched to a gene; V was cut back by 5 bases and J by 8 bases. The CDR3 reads CASSLPRGQGDIQYF. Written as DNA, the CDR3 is TGTGCCAGCAGCCTACCCAGGGGACAGGGGGACATTCAGTACTTC.

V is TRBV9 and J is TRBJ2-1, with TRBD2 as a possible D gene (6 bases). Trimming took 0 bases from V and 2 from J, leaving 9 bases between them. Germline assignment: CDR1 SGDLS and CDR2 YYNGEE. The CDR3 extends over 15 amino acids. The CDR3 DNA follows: TGTGCCAGCAGCGTAGCCGGGAGTGCCTACAATGAGCAGTTCTTC. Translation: CASSVAGSAYNEQFF.

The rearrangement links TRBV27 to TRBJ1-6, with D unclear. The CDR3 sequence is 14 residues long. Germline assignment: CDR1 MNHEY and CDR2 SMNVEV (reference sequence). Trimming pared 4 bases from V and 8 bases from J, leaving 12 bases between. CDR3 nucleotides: TGTGCCAGCAGTTACCTTGGGAGGGATTCACCCCTCCACTTT. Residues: CASSYLGRDSPLHF.

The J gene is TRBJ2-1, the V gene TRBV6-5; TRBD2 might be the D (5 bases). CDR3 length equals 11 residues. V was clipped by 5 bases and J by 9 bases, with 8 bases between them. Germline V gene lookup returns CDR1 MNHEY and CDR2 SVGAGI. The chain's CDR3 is CASSQRGEQFF. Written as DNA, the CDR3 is TGTGCCAGCAGTCAACGGGGTGAGCAGTTCTTC.

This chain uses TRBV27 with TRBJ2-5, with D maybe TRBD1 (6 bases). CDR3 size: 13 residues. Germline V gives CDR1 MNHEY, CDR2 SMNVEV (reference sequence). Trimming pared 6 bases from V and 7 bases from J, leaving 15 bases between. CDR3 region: CASSPYREGTQYF. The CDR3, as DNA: TGTGCCAGCAGCCCGTACAGGGAAGGGACCCAGTACTTC.

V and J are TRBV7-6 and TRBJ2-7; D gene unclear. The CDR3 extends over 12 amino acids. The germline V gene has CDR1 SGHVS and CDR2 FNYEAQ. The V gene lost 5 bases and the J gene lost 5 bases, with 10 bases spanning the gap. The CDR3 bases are TGTGCCAGCAGCGGCGGAAGCAACGAGCAGTACTTC. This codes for CASSGGSNEQYF. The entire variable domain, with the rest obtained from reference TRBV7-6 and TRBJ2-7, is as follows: GAGVSQSPRYKVTKRGQDVALRCDPISGHVSLYWYRQALGQGPEFLTYFNYEAQQDKSGLPNDRFSAERPEGSISTLTIQRTEQRDSAMYRCASSGGSNEQYFGPGTRLTVT.